This TCR beta chain was profiled in a study of molecular identifiers for immune sequencing clone quantification. MiXCR was run by TCRdb on the PCR reads, yielding one entry per CDR3 protein. This table holds just over 35,000 distinct CDR3 sequences, roughly 18% found once. This receptor was obtained from a human donor in good health. Some libraries in this study had Jurkat cell RNA spiked in. Sequencing was performed on naive CD8+ T cells from blood, with Jurkat cell RNA spiked in. Subset of the sample: FACS-sorted CD8+CD4-CCR7+CD45RA+ naive T cells.

The CDR3 DNA follows: TGTGCCAGCAGCCTCCTAGGGACAGCTGGAGCTTTCTTT. Residues: CASSLLGTAGAFF. The genes are TRBV9 and TRBJ1-1; TRBD1 matches 7 bases. V was pared by 4 bases and J by 10 bases, with 10 bases of the junction left unmatched. Per the germline V gene, CDR1 is SGDLS and CDR2 is YYNGEE. This CDR3 comprises 13 residues.